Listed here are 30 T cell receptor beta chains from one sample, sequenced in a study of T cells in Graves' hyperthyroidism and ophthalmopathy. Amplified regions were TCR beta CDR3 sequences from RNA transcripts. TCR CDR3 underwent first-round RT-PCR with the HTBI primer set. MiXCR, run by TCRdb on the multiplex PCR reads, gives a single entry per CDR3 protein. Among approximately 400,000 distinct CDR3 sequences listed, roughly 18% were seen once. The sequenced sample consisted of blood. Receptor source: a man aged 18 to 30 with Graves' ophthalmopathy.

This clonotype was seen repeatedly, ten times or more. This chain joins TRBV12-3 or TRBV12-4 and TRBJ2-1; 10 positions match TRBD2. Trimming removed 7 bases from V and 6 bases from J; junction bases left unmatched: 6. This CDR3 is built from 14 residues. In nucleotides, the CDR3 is TGTGCCAGCACGCCGGGACTAGCGAGCAATGAGCAGTTCTTC. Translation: CASTPGLASNEQFF.

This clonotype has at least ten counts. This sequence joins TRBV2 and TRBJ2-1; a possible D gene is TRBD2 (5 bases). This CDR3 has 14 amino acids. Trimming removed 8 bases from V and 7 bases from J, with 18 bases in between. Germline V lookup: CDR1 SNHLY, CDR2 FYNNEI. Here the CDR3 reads CASGGLGSGNEQFF. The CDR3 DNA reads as TGTGCCAGCGGAGGCCTGGGGTCGGGAAATGAGCAGTTCTTC.

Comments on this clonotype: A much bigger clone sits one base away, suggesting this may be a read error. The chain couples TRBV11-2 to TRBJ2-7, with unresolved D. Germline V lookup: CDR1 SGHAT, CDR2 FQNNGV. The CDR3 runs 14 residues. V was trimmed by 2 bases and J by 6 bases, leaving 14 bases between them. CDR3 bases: TGTGCCAGCAGCTTAAGCCAGGCACTCGGCGAGCAGTACTTC. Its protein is CASSLSQALGEQYF.

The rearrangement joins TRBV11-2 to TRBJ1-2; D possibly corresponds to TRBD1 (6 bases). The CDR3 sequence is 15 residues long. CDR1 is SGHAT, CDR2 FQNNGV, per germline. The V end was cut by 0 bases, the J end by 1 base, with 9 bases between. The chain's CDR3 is CASSLDQGYNYGYTF. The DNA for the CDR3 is TGTGCCAGCAGCTTAGATCAGGGGTATAACTATGGCTACACCTTC.

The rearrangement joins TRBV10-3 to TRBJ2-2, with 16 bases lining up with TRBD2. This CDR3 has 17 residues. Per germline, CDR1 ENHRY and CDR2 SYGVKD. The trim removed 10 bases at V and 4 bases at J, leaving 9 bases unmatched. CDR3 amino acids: CASGPGTSGGGTGELFF. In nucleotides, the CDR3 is TGTGCCAGCGGTCCCGGGACTAGCGGGGGGGGCACCGGGGAGCTGTTTTTT.

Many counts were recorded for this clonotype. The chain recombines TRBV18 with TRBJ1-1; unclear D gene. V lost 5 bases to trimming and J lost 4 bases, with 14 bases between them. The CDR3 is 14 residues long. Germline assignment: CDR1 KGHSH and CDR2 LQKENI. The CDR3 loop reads CASSSPWASTEAFF. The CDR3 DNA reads TGTGCCAGCTCATCCCCCTGGGCGAGCACTGAAGCTTTCTTT.

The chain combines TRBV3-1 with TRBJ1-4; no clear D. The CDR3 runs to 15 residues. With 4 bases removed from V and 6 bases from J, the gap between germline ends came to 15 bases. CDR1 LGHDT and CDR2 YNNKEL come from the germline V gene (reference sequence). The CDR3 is CASSPRSGRDEKLFF. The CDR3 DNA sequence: TGTGCCAGCAGCCCGCGGTCCGGGAGGGATGAAAAACTGTTTTTT.

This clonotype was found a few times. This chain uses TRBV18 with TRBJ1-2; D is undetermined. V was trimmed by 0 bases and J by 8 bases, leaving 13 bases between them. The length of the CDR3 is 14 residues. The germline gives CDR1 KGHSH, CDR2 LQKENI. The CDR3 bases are TGTGCCAGCTCACCACCGGCGGCCGTGGGGGGCTACACCTTC. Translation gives CASSPPAAVGGYTF.

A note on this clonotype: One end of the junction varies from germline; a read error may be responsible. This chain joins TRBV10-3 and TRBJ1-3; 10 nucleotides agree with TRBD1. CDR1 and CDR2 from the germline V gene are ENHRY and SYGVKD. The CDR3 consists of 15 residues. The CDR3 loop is CAISESGQGRNTIHF. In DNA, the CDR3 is TGTGCCATCAGTGAGTCGGGACAGGGGCGAAACACCATACATTTT.

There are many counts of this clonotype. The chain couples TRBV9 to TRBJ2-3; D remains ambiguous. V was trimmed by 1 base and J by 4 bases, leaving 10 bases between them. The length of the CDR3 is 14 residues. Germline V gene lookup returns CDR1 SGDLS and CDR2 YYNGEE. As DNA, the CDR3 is TGTGCCAGCAGCGTACTCCTAGACCCAGATACGCAGTATTTT. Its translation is CASSVLLDPDTQYF. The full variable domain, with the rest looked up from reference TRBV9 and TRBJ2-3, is DSGVTQTPKHLITATGQRVTLRCSPRSGDLSVYWYQQSLDQGLQFLIQYYNGEERAKGNILERFSAQQFPDLHSELNLSSLELGDSALYFCASSVLLDPDTQYFGPGTRLTVL.

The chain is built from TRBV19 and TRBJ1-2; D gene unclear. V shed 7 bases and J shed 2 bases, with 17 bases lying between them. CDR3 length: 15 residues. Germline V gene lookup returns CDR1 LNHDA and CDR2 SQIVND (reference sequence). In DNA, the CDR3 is TGTGCCAGTATCGAGGCTGCGTCTCAAAACTATGGCTACACCTTC. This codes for CASIEAASQNYGYTF.

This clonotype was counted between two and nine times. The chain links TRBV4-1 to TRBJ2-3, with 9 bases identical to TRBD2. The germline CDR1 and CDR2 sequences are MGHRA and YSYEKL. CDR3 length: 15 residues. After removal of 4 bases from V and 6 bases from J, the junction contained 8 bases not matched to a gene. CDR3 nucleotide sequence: TGCGCCAGCAGCCGGGCAGCGGGGGGAGCCGATACGCAGTATTTT. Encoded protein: CASSRAAGGADTQYF.

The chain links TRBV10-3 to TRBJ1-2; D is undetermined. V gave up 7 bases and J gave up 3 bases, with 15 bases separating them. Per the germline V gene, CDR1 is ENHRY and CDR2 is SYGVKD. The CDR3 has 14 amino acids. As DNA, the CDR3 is TGTGCCATCAAGCCCGGGCCCAAGGACTATGGCTACACCTTC. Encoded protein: CAIKPGPKDYGYTF.

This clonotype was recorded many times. The CDR3 DNA reads as TGTGCCAGCAGCTTAGCTCTAGCGGCTAACTATGGCTACACCTTC. Protein: CASSLALAANYGYTF. V and J are TRBV7-9 and TRBJ1-2; D is undetermined. Per the germline V gene, CDR1 is SEHNR and CDR2 is FQNEAQ (reference sequence). This CDR3 contains 15 residues. V was cut by 0 bases and J by 0 bases, with 8 bases left in between.

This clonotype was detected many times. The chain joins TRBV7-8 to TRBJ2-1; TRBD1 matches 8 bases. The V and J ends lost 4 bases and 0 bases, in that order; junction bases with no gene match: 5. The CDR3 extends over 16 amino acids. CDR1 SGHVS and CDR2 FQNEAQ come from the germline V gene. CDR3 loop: CASSSRDRYSYNEQFF. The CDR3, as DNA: TGTGCCAGCAGCTCGAGGGACAGGTACTCCTACAATGAGCAGTTCTTC.

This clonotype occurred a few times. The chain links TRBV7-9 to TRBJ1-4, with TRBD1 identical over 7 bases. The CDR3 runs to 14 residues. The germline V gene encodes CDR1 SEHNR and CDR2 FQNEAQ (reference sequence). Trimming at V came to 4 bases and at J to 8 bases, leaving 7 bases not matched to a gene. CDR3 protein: CASSSLQGLEKLFF. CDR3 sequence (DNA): TGTGCCAGCAGCTCCTTACAGGGGTTGGAAAAACTGTTTTTT.

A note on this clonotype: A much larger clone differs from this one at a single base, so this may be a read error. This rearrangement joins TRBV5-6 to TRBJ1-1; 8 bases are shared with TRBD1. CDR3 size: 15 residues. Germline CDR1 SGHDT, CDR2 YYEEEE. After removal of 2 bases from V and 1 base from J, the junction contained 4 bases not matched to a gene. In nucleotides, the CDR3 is TGTGCCAGCAGCTTAGGACAGGGTGCGAACACTGAAGCTTTCTTT. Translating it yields CASSLGQGANTEAFF. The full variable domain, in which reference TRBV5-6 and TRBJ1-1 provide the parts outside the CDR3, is DAGVTQSPTHLIKTRGQQVTLRCSPKSGHDTVSWYQQALGQGPQFIFQYYEEEERQRGNFPDRFSGHQFPNYSSELNVNALLLGDSALYLCASSLGQGANTEAFFGQGTRLTVV.

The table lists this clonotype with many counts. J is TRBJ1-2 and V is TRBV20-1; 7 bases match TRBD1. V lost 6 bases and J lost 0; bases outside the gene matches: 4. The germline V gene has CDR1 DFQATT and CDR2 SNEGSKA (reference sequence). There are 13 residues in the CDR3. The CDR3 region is CSASGQPNYGYTF. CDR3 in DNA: TGCAGTGCATCGGGACAGCCTAACTATGGCTACACCTTC.

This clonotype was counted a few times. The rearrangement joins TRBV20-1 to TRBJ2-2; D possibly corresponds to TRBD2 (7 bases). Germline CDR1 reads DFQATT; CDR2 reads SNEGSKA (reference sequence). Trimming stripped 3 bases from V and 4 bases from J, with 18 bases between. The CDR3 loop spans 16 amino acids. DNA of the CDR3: TGCAGTGCTAGGAAGGGGGGGAACCCTTTCACCGGGGAGCTGTTTTTT. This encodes CSARKGGNPFTGELFF.

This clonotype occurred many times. CDR3 in amino acids: CASSHRDRVTEAFF. DNA for the CDR3: TGTGCCAGCAGCCACAGGGACAGGGTTACTGAAGCTTTCTTT. This sequence joins TRBV3-1 and TRBJ1-1; 9 positions agree with TRBD1. The CDR3 runs to 14 residues. V lost 3 bases and J lost 5; bases outside the gene matches: 4. The germline gives CDR1 LGHDT, CDR2 YNNKEL (reference sequence).

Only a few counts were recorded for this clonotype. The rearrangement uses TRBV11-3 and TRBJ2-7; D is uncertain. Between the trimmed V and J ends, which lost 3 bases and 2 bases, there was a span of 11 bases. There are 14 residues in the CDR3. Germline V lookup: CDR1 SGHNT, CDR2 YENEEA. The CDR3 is CASSFNGSPYEQYF. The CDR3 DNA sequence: TGTGCCAGCAGCTTTAATGGCTCGCCCTACGAGCAGTACTTC.

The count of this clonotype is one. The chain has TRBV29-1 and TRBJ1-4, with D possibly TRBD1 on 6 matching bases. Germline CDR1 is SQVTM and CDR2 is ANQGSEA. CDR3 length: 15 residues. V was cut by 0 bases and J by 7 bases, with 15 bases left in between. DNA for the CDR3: TGCAGCGTTGAAGATCCGGGGGGCATAGGTGAAAAACTGTTTTTT. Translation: CSVEDPGGIGEKLFF.

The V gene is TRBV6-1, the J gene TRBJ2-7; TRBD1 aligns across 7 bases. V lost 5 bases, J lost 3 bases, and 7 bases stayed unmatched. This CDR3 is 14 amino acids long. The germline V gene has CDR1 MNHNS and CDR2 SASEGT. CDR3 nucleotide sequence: TGTGCCAGCAGTTTCGGGACAGACTTCTACGAGCAGTACTTC. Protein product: CASSFGTDFYEQYF.

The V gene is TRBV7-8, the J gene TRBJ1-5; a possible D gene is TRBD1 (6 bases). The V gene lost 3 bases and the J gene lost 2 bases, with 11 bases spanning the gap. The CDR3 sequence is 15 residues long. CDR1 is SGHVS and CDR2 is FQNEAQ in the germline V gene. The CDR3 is CASSFTRQGNQPQHF. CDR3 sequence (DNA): TGTGCCAGCAGCTTTACTCGACAGGGCAATCAGCCCCAGCATTTT.

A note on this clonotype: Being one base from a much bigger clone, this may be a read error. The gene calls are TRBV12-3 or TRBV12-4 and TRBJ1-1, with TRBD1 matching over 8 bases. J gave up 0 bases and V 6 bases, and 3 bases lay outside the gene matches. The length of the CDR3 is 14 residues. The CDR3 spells CASRVQGVNTEAFF. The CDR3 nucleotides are TGTGCCAGCAGAGTACAGGGGGTGAACACTGAAGCTTTCTTT.

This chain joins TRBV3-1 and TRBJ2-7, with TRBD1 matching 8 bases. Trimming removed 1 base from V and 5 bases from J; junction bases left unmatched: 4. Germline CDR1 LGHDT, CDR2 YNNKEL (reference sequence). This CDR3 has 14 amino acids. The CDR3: CASSQAGGINEQYF. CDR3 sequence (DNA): TGTGCCAGCAGCCAAGCAGGGGGCATCAACGAGCAGTACTTC.

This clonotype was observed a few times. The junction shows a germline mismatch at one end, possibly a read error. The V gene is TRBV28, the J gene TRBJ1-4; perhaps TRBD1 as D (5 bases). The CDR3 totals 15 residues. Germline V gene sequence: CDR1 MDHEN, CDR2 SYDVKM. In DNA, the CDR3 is TGTGCCAGCAGCCCCCAGGGTACAACTAATGAAAAACTGCTTTTT. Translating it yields CASSPQGTTNEKLLF.

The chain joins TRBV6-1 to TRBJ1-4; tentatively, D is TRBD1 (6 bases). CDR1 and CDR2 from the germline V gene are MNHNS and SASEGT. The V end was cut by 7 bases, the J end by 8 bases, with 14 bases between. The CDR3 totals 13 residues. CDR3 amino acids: CASKNRGQEKLFF. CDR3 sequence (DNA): TGTGCCAGCAAAAATCGGGGGCAAGAAAAACTGTTTTTT.

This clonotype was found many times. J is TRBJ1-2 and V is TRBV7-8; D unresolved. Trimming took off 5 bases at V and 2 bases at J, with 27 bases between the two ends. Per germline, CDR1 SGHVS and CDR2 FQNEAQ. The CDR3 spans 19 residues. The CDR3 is CASSPGARTGSRWNYGYTF. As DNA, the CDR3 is TGTGCCAGCAGCCCGGGAGCACGGACCGGCTCAAGATGGAACTATGGCTACACCTTC.

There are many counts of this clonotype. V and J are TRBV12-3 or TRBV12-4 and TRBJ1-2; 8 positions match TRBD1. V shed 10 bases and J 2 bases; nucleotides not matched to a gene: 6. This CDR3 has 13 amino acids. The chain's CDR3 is CANPWDRNYGYTF. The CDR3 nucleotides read TGTGCCAACCCCTGGGACAGGAACTATGGCTACACCTTC.